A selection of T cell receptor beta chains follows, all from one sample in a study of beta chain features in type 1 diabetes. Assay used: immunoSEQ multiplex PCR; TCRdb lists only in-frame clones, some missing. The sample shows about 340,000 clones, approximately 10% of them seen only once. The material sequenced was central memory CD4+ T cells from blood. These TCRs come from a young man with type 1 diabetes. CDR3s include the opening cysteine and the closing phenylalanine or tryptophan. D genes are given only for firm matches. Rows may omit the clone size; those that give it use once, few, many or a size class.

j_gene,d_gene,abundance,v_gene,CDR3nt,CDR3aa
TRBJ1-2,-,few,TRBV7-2,TGTGCCAGCAGCCTCAATTCGGGCGACTATGGCTACACCTTC,CASSLNSGDYGYTF
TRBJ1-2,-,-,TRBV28,TGTGCCAGCAGTTTTGGCGGGACCTATGGCTACACCTTC,CASSFGGTYGYTF
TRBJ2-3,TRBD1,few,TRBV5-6,TGTGCCAGCAGCTTACGGACAGGGCTTAATACGCAGTATTTT,CASSLRTGLNTQYF
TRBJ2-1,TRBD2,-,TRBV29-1,TGCAGCGTTGTAATTAGCGGGGGGTTCGATGAGCAGTTCTTC,CSVVISGGFDEQFF
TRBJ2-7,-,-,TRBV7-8,TGTGCCAGCAGCGACCGGGACGCCTCCTACGAGCAGTACTTC,CASSDRDASYEQYF
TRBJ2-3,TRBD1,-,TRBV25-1,TGTGCCAGCAGTGAATCGGGACAGGGAGCAGATACGCAGTATTTT,CASSESGQGADTQYF
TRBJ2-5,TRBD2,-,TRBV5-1,TGCGCCAGCAGCAGCAGCGGGGGGCCGGGGTCAGAGACCCAGTACTTC,CASSSSGGPGSETQYF
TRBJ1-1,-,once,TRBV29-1,TGCAGCGTTGGTCCTGAAGCTTTCTTT,CSVGPEAFF
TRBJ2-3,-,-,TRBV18,TGTGCCAGCTCACCACAAGGAGGGGAGAGCACAGATACGCAGTATTTT,CASSPQGGESTDTQYF
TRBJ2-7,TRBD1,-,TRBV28,TGTGCCAGCAGGTCAACCGGGACAGCTCCCTACGAGCAGTACTTC,CASRSTGTAPYEQYF
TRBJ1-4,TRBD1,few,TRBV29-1,TGCAGCGTGATCGACAGGGCTAATGAAAAACTGTTTTTT,CSVIDRANEKLFF
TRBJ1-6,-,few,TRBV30,TGTGCCTGGATCACCCCGGGGCCAACTTCACCCCTCCACTTT,CAWITPGPTSPLHF
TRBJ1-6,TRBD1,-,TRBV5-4,TGTGCCAGCAGCTTGTCCCCTCCGGGACAGCCGAATTCACCCCTCCACTTT,CASSLSPPGQPNSPLHF
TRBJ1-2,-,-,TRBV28,TGTGCCAGCAGTTTAAAGCCCAACTATGGCTACACCTTC,CASSLKPNYGYTF
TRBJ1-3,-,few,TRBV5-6,TGTGCCAGCAGCTTGGATTCCCTGGGAAACACCATATATTTT,CASSLDSLGNTIYF
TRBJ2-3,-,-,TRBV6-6,TGTGCCAGCAGTACGGATACGATGCAGTATTTT,CASSTDTMQYF
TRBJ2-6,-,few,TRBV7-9,TGTGCCAGCAGCCGTTTACAGGGCCTGATATCTGGGGCCAACGTCCTGACTTTC,CASSRLQGLISGANVLTF
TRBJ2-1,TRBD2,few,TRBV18,TGTGCCAGCTCACCTGCTCCGGGGGGAGACAATGAGCAGTTCTTC,CASSPAPGGDNEQFF
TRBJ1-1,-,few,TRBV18,TGTGCCAGCTCACCAATGTCAGACCGGCACACTGAAGCTTTCTTT,CASSPMSDRHTEAFF
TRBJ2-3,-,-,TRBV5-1,TGCGCCAGCAGTCAAATGAGAGATACGCAGTATTTT,CASSQMRDTQYF
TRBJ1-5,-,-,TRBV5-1,TGCGCCAGCAGTCCAGGGGGCAATCAGCCCCAGCATTTT,CASSPGGNQPQHF
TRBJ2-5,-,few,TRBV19,TGTGCCAGTGGCCCCGGGCAGGGTGTGGAGACCCAGTACTTC,CASGPGQGVETQYF
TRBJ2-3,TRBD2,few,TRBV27,TGTGCCAGCAGTTCCCTAGCGGAAGCTAGCACAGATACGCAGTATTTT,CASSSLAEASTDTQYF
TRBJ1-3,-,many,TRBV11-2,TGTGCCAGCAGTACAGGGATGAGTAGAAACACCATATATTTT,CASSTGMSRNTIYF
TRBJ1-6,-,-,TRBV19,TGTGCCAGTAGTATAGTAGCAGGGAGCTCCTATAATTCACCCCTCCACTTT,CASSIVAGSSYNSPLHF
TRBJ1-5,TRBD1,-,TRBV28,TGTGCCAGCAGTCAGGGGGACAGGGGTAGCAATCAGCCCCAGCATTTT,CASSQGDRGSNQPQHF
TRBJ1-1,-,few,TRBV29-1,TGCAGCGTTTATCTATTGGGGGACACTGAAGCTTTCTTT,CSVYLLGDTEAFF
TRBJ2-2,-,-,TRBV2,TGTGCCAGCAGGCCGAGGGCCAACACCGGGGAGCTGTTTTTT,CASRPRANTGELFF
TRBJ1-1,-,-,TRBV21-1,TGTGCCAGCACAAACAGGGTCGCTGAAGCTTTCTTT,CASTNRVAEAFF
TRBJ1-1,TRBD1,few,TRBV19,TGTGCCAGTAGTGCCTGGGACAGCATGAACACTGAAGCTTTCTTT,CASSAWDSMNTEAFF
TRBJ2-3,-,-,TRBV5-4,TGTGCCAGCAGCTTTATTGATACTTTAGGGACAGATACGCAGTATTTT,CASSFIDTLGTDTQYF
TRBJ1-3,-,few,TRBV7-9,TGTGCCAGCAGCCTCCCCGGCAGGGCTGGAAACACCATATATTTT,CASSLPGRAGNTIYF
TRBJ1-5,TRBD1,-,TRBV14,TGTGCCAGCAGCCACGGGACAGGGGGCTCTCAGCCCCAGCATTTT,CASSHGTGGSQPQHF
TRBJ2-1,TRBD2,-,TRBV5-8,TGTGCCAGCAGCACCGGACTAGCGGGGGGGAGCTCCTACAATGAGCAGTTCTTC,CASSTGLAGGSSYNEQFF
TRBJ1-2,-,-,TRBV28,TGTGCCAGCAGTTTATCCGGAAAACAAGGGGGCTACACCTTC,CASSLSGKQGGYTF
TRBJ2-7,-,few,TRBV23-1,TGCGCCAGCAGTCAATCGGCGGGACAAGTCTTC,CASSQSAGQVF
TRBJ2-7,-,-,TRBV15,TGTGCCACCAGCGCCGAAGGGACGGGTAGCTCCTACGAGCAGTACTTC,CATSAEGTGSSYEQYF
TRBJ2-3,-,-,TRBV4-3,TGCGCCAGCAGCCAAGACGCATCACACAGGGGGGGAACAGATACGCAGTATTTT,CASSQDASHRGGTDTQYF
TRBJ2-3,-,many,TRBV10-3,TGTGCCATCAGTGAGTGGCGGGATCCTAGCACAGATACGCAGTATTTT,CAISEWRDPSTDTQYF
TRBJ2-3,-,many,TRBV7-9,TGTGCCAGCAGCTTAGGTCGGTCGGGGGTTAGCACAGATACGCAGTATTTT,CASSLGRSGVSTDTQYF
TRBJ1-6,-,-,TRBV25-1,TGTGCCAGCAGTGAATATTTCGGAGAGTATTCACCCCTCCACTTT,CASSEYFGEYSPLHF